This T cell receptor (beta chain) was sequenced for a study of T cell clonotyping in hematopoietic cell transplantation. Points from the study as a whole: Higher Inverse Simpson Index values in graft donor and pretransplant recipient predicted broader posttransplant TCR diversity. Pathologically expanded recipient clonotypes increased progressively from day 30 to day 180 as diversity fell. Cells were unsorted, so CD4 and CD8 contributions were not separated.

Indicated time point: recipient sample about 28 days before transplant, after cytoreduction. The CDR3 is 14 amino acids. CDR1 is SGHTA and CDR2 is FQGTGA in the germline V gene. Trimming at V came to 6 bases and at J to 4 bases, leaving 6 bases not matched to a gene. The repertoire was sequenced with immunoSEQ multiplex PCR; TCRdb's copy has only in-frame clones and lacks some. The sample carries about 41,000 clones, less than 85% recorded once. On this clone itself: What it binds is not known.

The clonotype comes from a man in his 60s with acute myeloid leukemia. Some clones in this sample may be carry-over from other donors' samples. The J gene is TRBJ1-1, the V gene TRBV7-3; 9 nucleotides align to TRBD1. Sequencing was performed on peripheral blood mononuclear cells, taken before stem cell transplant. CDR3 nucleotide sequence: TGTGCCAGCAGACCGGGACAGGGAGGCACTGAAGCTTTCTTT. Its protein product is CASRPGQGGTEAFF.